Each of the 28 T cell receptor beta chains below was sequenced from the same sample in a study of shared clonotypes between healthy human individuals. Method: immunoSEQ multiplex PCR; TCRdb's copy keeps in-frame clones and lacks some. Here the sample spans some 2.3 million clones, more than 85% being singletons. Input material: naive CD4+ T cells from PBMCs. Subset specified: CD45RA+ positively selected. These receptors were obtained from a young man in good health. Some clones in this sample may be carry-over from other donors' samples.

The chain joins TRBV28 to TRBJ1-2, with 9 bases lining up with TRBD1. The trim removed 5 bases at V and 8 bases at J, leaving 15 bases unmatched. The CDR3 spans 16 residues. Germline values: CDR1 MDHEN, CDR2 SYDVKM. Here the CDR3 reads CASSQATGTGYKGYTF. The CDR3 nucleotides read TGTGCCAGCAGTCAAGCTACCGGGACAGGGTATAAGGGCTACACCTTC.

This rearrangement joins TRBV29-1 to TRBJ1-5; D is unresolved. CDR3 length: 13 amino acids. Germline V gene data show CDR1 as SQVTM and CDR2 as ANQGSEA. V lost 4 bases and J lost 4, with 11 bases in between. In DNA, the CDR3 is TGCAGCGTTGTAGTTCGGGGAAATCAGCCCCAGCATTTT. As protein: CSVVVRGNQPQHF.

The chain employs TRBV6-1 and TRBJ1-1; 8 bases match TRBD1. The CDR3 covers 14 residues. The germline V gene encodes CDR1 MNHNS and CDR2 SASEGT. V gave up 9 bases and J gave up 3 bases; unmatched junction bases: 9. CDR3 nucleotides: TGTGCCAGTACCAAGACAGGGGAACACACTGAAGCTTTCTTT. Translation: CASTKTGEHTEAFF.

V usage is TRBV30 and J usage is TRBJ2-1; D is perhaps TRBD1 or TRBD2 (5 bases each). From germline, CDR1 is GTSNPN and CDR2 SVGIG (reference sequence). Between the trimmed V and J ends, which lost 3 bases and 16 bases, there was a span of 16 bases. The CDR3 extends over 11 amino acids. CDR3 nucleotides: TGTGCCTGGAGGTCTACCGGGACCATATTCTTC. Encoded protein: CAWRSTGTIFF.

This rearrangement joins TRBV6-5 to TRBJ2-1; D is uncertain. V shed 0 bases and J shed 9 bases, with 15 bases lying between them. Germline CDR1 MNHEY, CDR2 SVGAGI. The CDR3 loop spans 15 amino acids. DNA for the CDR3: TGTGCCAGCAGTTACTCGAAGGCGAAGACAAGTGAGCAGTTCTTC. As protein: CASSYSKAKTSEQFF.

The chain couples TRBV7-8 to TRBJ2-6; D gene uncertain. V was pared by 6 bases and J by 2 bases, with 5 bases between. This CDR3 region has 13 residues. In germline, CDR1 is SGHVS, CDR2 FQNEAQ. The CDR3 sequence: CASSWAGANVLTF. The CDR3 coding sequence is TGTGCCAGCAGTTGGGCTGGGGCCAACGTCCTGACTTTC. Based on the CDR3 plus reference TRBV7-8 and TRBJ2-6, the full variable domain is GAGVSQSPRYKVAKRGQDVALRCDPISGHVSLFWYQQALGQGPEFLTYFQNEAQLDKSGLPSDRFFAERPEGSVSTLKIQRTQQEDSAVYLCASSWAGANVLTFGAGSRLTVL.

The chain joins TRBV6-5 to TRBJ2-3; TRBD1 agrees at 7 bases. The CDR3 contains 16 residues. Germline trimming cut 2 bases from V and 7 bases from J; bases unmatched to any gene: 12. Per germline, CDR1 MNHEY and CDR2 SVGAGI. This chain's CDR3 is CASSYQGQIKGYTQYF. The CDR3 region has the DNA TGTGCCAGCAGTTACCAGGGACAGATCAAGGGATATACGCAGTATTTT.

This chain connects TRBV4-3 to TRBJ1-2; unclear D gene. The CDR3 is 14 residues long. V was pared by 0 bases and J by 5 bases, with 10 bases between. Looked up from germline, CDR1 is LGHNA and CDR2 is YSLEER. Here the CDR3 reads CASSQDSGSYGYTF. The CDR3 DNA follows: TGCGCCAGCAGCCAAGATAGTGGCTCTTATGGCTACACCTTC.

This clone was detected only once. The chain employs TRBV29-1 and TRBJ2-7; no firm D call. The CDR3 runs 13 residues. Germline lookup yields CDR1 SQVTM and CDR2 ANQGSEA. V shed 3 bases and J shed 6 bases, with 15 bases lying between them. The CDR3 spells CSVDRTATGEQYF. The CDR3 nucleotides read TGCAGCGTTGATCGGACGGCTACTGGCGAGCAGTACTTC.

This chain uses TRBV19 with TRBJ2-1; TRBD2 is a possible D gene (5 bases). The CDR3 has 16 residues. Trimming took off 1 base at V and 3 bases at J, with 13 bases between the two ends. From germline, CDR1 is LNHDA and CDR2 SQIVND (reference sequence). Here the CDR3 reads CASSIVRTFGYNEQFF. CDR3 nucleotides: TGTGCCAGTAGTATAGTTAGGACTTTCGGCTACAATGAGCAGTTCTTC. Filled out from reference TRBV19 and TRBJ2-1, the complete variable domain reads DGGITQSPKYLFRKEGQNVTLSCEQNLNHDAMYWYRQDPGQGLRLIYYSQIVNDFQKGDIAEGYSVSREKKESFPLTVTSAQKNPTAFYLCASSIVRTFGYNEQFFGPGTRLTVL.

The J gene is TRBJ2-3, the V gene TRBV6-6; no firm D call. CDR1 is MNHNY, CDR2 SVGAGI, per germline (reference sequence). This CDR3 comprises 13 residues. V lost 7 bases and J 2 bases, leaving 10 bases between the germline ends. CDR3 in amino acids: CASTLADTDTQYF. As DNA, the CDR3 is TGTGCCAGCACTCTCGCCGACACAGATACGCAGTATTTT.

The chain carries TRBV2 and TRBJ2-3, with 7 bases lining up with TRBD2. Losses at the gene ends were 7 bases for V and 6 bases for J; bases not matched to a gene: 7. This CDR3 contains 13 residues. CDR1 SNHLY and CDR2 FYNNEI come from the germline V gene. The CDR3: CASIRTSSDTQYF. Written as DNA, the CDR3 is TGTGCCAGCATTCGGACTAGTTCCGATACGCAGTATTTT.

This clone was observed once. Other nucleotide sequences in the sample specify the same CDR3. CDR3 region: CASSLTGNTEAFF. CDR3 nucleotides: TGTGCCAGCAGTTTGACAGGAAACACTGAAGCTTTCTTT. The chain is built from TRBV7-7 and TRBJ1-1; weak D call: TRBD1 (6 bases). V dropped 6 bases and J dropped 2 bases, with 10 bases sitting between them. CDR1 SSHAT and CDR2 FNYEAQ come from the germline V gene (reference sequence). The CDR3 contains 13 residues.

The chain joins TRBV29-1 to TRBJ1-1; D uncertain. Trimming took 4 bases from V and 1 from J, leaving 10 bases between them. This CDR3 contains 13 residues. CDR1 SQVTM and CDR2 ANQGSEA come from the germline V gene. The CDR3 nucleotides are TGCAGCGTTGGTCGGCAGGCGAACACTGAAGCTTTCTTT. Translating gives CSVGRQANTEAFF. The entire variable domain, with the rest obtained from reference TRBV29-1 and TRBJ1-1, is as follows: SAVISQKPSRDICQRGTSLTIQCQVDSQVTMMFWYRQQPGQSLTLIATANQGSEATYESGFVIDKFPISRPNLTFSTLTVSNMSPEDSSIYLCSVGRQANTEAFFGQGTRLTVV.

The genes are TRBV19 and TRBJ2-7; D may be TRBD1 (6 bases). Trimming left V 6 bases short and J 4 bases short, with 10 bases between. The germline V gene encodes CDR1 LNHDA and CDR2 SQIVND (reference sequence). The CDR3 is 12 amino acids. CDR3 amino acids: CASSGDRYEQYF. The CDR3 nucleotides are TGTGCCAGTAGCGGAGACAGGTACGAGCAGTACTTC.

This clone came up a few times. The same CDR3 can be traced to other DNA sequences in this sample. J is TRBJ2-1 and V is TRBV28; 8 bases match TRBD2. CDR1 and CDR2 from the germline V gene are MDHEN and SYDVKM. With 2 bases clipped from V and 0 bases from J, the junction kept 0 bases outside the gene matches. The CDR3 has 15 residues. The CDR3 sequence is CASSLAGGSYNEQFF. CDR3 coding DNA: TGTGCCAGCAGTTTAGCGGGGGGCTCCTACAATGAGCAGTTCTTC.

The chain joins TRBV21-1 to TRBJ1-2; TRBD1, as called in the table, went unchecked against the DNA. TRBV21-1 is a pseudogene locus. The CDR3 consists of 16 residues. The CDR3 DNA reads TGTGCCAGCAGCAAAGAAAGGACAGGGGATAGCTATGGCTACACCTTC. The encoded protein is CASSKERTGDSYGYTF.

The chain employs TRBV5-1 and TRBJ1-1; no clear D gene. V dropped 1 base and J dropped 8 bases, with 9 bases sitting between them. CDR1 SGHRS and CDR2 YFSETQ come from the germline V gene. The CDR3 sequence is 12 residues long. As DNA, the CDR3 is TGCGCCAGCAGCTTGATCCAGGACGAAGCTTTCTTT. As protein: CASSLIQDEAFF. Variable domain in full (rest from reference TRBV5-1 and TRBJ1-1): KAGVTQTPRYLIKTRGQQVTLSCSPISGHRSVSWYQQTPGQGLQFLFEYFSETQRNKGNFPGRFSGRQFSNSRSEMNVSTLELGDSALYLCASSLIQDEAFFGQGTRLTVV.

This chain joins TRBV18 and TRBJ2-7; the D is unclear. The CDR3 spans 15 residues. Germline lookup yields CDR1 KGHSH and CDR2 LQKENI. V gave up 4 bases and J gave up 5 bases, with 18 bases separating them. The CDR3 protein is CASSQNTVGVDEQYF. CDR3 bases: TGTGCCAGCTCACAAAACACGGTCGGCGTCGACGAGCAGTACTTC.

The chain is built from TRBV12-5 and TRBJ2-7; no definite D call. Germline V gene data show CDR1 as LGHNT and CDR2 as FRNRAP. The CDR3 has 13 residues. V was cut by 8 bases and J by 0 bases, with 11 bases left in between. CDR3 DNA: TGTGCTAGTCGCGGTCCGAGCTCCTACGAGCAGTACTTC. It translates to CASRGPSSYEQYF.

The rearrangement uses TRBV27 and TRBJ2-5; 9 nucleotides agree with TRBD1. Germline assignment: CDR1 MNHEY and CDR2 SMNVEV (reference sequence). The CDR3 length is 14 residues. The trim removed 5 bases at V and 5 bases at J, leaving 6 bases unmatched. DNA of the CDR3: TGTGCCAGCAGTCTCCGGGACAGGGCGGAGACCCAGTACTTC. This encodes CASSLRDRAETQYF.

The chain combines TRBV5-8 with TRBJ2-1; D is perhaps TRBD1 (6 bases). The CDR3 runs 15 residues. In germline, CDR1 is SGHTS, CDR2 YDEGEE. V was cut by 3 bases and J by 4 bases, with 14 bases left in between. Written as DNA, the CDR3 is TGTGCCAGCAGCTCGTACGGGACACTATACAATGAGCAGTTCTTC. Its protein product is CASSSYGTLYNEQFF.

The chain recombines TRBV4-3 with TRBJ2-7; no reliable D call. The CDR3 has 14 residues. Germline V lookup: CDR1 LGHNA, CDR2 YSLEER. Between the trimmed V and J ends, which lost 3 bases and 3 bases, there was a span of 12 bases. CDR3 protein: CASSQDLRLYEQYF. CDR3 nucleotides: TGCGCCAGCAGCCAGGACCTACGGCTCTACGAGCAGTACTTC.

V and J are TRBV9 and TRBJ2-2; D call uncertain. The CDR3 contains 18 residues. Trimming stripped 0 bases from V and 1 base from J, with 16 bases between. Germline CDR1 and CDR2: SGDLS and YYNGEE. The CDR3 DNA reads TGTGCCAGCAGCGTAGGTTCCCTGTTTGGCGGGAACACCGGGGAGCTGTTTTTT. This codes for CASSVGSLFGGNTGELFF.

This sequence joins TRBV5-5 and TRBJ2-5; 8 nucleotides match TRBD1. Trimming removed 3 bases from V and 5 bases from J; junction bases left unmatched: 12. Germline-derived CDR1 and CDR2 are SGHKS and YYEKEE (reference sequence). The CDR3 loop spans 16 amino acids. The DNA for the CDR3 is TGTGCCAGCAGCTCATCACCAGGGGGCTTTGGGGAGACCCAGTACTTC. Protein: CASSSSPGGFGETQYF.

In the case of this clone: Distinct nucleotide sequences in the sample also encode this CDR3. The rearrangement joins TRBV6-5 to TRBJ2-7; 8 bases are shared with TRBD1. J gave up 2 bases and V 2 bases, and 5 bases lay outside the gene matches. CDR3 length: 15 residues. CDR1 MNHEY and CDR2 SVGAGI come from the germline V gene. CDR3 loop: CASSYRTGRTYEQYF. CDR3 in DNA: TGTGCCAGCAGTTACCGGACAGGGCGAACCTACGAGCAGTACTTC.

The chain combines TRBV5-1 with TRBJ1-2, with unresolved D. Trimming shortened V by 4 bases and J by 2 bases, and 9 bases separated the two germline ends. This CDR3 is built from 13 residues. The V gene's germline CDR1 is SGHRS and CDR2 YFSETQ. This CDR3 reads CASSPSQNYGYTF. In nucleotides, the CDR3 is TGCGCCAGCAGCCCGTCCCAGAACTATGGCTACACCTTC.

With respect to this clone: The same CDR3 can be traced to other DNA sequences in this sample. The chain joins TRBV29-1 to TRBJ2-1, with D unresolved. CDR3 length: 13 amino acids. Between the trimmed V and J ends, which lost 6 bases and 1 base, there was a span of 10 bases. CDR1 is SQVTM, CDR2 ANQGSEA, per germline. The CDR3 sequence: CSVRYLSYNEQFF. The CDR3 region has the DNA TGCAGCGTCCGTTATTTGTCCTACAATGAGCAGTTCTTC.